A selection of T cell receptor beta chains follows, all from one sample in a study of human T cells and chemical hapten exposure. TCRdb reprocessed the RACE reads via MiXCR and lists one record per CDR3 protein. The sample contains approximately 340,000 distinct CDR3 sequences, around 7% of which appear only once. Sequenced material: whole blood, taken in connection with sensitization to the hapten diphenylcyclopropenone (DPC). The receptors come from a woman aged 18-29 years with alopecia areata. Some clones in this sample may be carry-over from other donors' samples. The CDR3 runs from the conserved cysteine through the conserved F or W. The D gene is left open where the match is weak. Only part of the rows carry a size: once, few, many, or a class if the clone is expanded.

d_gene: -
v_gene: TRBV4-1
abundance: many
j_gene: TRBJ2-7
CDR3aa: CASSQGLGNDEQYF
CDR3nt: TGCGCCAGCAGCCAAGGGCTGGGGAACGACGAGCAGTACTTC

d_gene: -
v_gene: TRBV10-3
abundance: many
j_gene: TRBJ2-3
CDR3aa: CAIASSDTQYF
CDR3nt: TGTGCCATCGCAAGTTCAGATACGCAGTATTTT

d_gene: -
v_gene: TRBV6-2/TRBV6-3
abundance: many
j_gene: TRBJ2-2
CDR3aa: CASSYGSGQLFF
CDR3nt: TGTGCCAGCAGTTACGGAAGTGGGCAGCTGTTTTTT

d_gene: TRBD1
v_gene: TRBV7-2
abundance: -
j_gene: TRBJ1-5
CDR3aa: CASSRDRGAQPQHF
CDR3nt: TGTGCCAGCAGCCGCGACAGGGGAGCTCAGCCCCAGCATTTT

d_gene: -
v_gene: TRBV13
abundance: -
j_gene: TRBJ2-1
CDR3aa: CASSLIRTARRNNEQFF
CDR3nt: TGTGCCAGCAGCTTAATACGGACGGCGCGGAGGAACAATGAGCAGTTCTTC

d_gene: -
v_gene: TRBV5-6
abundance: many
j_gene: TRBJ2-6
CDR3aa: CASSYYRSGANVLTF
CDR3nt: TGTGCCAGCAGCTATTACAGGTCTGGGGCCAACGTCCTGACTTTC

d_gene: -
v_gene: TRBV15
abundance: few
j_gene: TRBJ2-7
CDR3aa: CATSRSRGLSYEQYF
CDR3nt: TGTGCCACCAGCAGAAGCCGGGGGCTCTCCTACGAGCAGTACTTC

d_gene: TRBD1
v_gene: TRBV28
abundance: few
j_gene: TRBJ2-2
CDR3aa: CASRIAYRGQRGELFF
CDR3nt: TGTGCCAGCAGAATAGCGTACAGGGGCCAACGCGGGGAGCTGTTTTTT

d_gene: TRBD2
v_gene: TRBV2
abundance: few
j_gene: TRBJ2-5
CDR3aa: CASGFLAGPGETQYF
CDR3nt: TGTGCCAGCGGTTTCTTAGCGGGGCCCGGGGAGACCCAGTACTTC

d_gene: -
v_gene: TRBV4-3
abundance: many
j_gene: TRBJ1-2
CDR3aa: CASSQDTTYNYGYTF
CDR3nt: TGCGCCAGCAGCCAGGACACCACCTATAACTATGGCTACACCTTC

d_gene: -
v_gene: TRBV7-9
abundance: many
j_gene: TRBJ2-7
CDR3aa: CASSSDRTAYEQYF
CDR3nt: TGTGCCAGCAGCTCCGACAGAACGGCCTACGAGCAGTACTTC

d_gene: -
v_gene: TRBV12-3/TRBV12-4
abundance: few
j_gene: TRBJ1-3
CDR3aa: CASSSGVRGGNTIYF
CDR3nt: TGTGCCAGCAGTTCAGGGGTAAGGGGCGGAAACACCATATATTTT

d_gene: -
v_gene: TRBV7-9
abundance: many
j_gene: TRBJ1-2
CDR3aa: CASSLQGPTYGYTF
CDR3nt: TGTGCCAGCAGCTTACAGGGCCCAACCTATGGCTACACCTTC

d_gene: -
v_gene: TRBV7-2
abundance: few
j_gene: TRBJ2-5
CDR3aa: CASSSPGTNRETQYF
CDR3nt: TGTGCCAGCAGCTCGCCCGGGACCAATCGAGAGACCCAGTACTTC

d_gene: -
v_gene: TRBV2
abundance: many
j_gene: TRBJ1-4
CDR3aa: CASSLGQAEKLFF
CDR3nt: TGTGCCAGCAGTTTAGGACAAGCAGAAAAACTGTTTTTT

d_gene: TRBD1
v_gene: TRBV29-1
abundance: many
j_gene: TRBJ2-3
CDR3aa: CSVEGDRGTSTDTQYF
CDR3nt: TGCAGCGTTGAAGGCGACAGGGGGACTAGCACAGATACGCAGTATTTT

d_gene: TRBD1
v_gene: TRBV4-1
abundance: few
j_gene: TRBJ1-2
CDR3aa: CASSQVPGGTGYTF
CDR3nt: TGCGCCAGCAGCCAAGTTCCAGGGGGCACTGGCTACACCTTC

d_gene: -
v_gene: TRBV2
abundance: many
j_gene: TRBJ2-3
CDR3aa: CASSGAETLADTQYF
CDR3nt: TGTGCCAGCAGTGGTGCAGAAACGCTGGCAGATACGCAGTATTTT

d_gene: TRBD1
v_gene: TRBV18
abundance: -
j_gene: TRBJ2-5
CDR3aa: CASSRDSEETQYF
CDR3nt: TGTGCCAGCTCACGGGACAGCGAAGAGACCCAGTACTTC